The following is a T cell receptor (beta chain) sequence with its context. This specimen comes from a study of T cell responses to AZD1222 COVID-19 vaccine. Germline trimming cut 3 bases from V and 4 bases from J; bases unmatched to any gene: 9. Germline values: CDR1 KGHSH, CDR2 LQKENI. The CDR3 loop spans 15 amino acids. Repertoires were generated with immunoSEQ multiplex PCR, while TCRdb's copy carries only in-frame clones and drops some. The data hold some 180,000 clones, with around 88% observed a single time. Sequenced here: peripheral blood, sampled 28 days after the second AZD1222 dose. The gene calls are TRBV18 and TRBJ2-7; 7 bases are shared with TRBD1. The source of this sequence is an adult who received the AZD1222 COVID-19 vaccine. The CDR3: CASSPTWDSRYEQYF. The CDR3 coding sequence is TGTGCCAGCTCACCCACTTGGGACAGTCGTTACGAGCAGTACTTC.